Below, 29 T cell receptor beta chains from the same sample are listed, as sequenced in a study of T cell repertoires in cytomegalovirus infection. Via MiXCR, TCRdb re-called the reads, giving one row per CDR3 protein. The sample contains 740,000 or so distinct CDR3 sequences, 35% of which appear only once. Material for sequencing was PBMCs. All receptors derive from a human donor in good health (CMV status not recorded). Some clones in this sample may be carry-over from other donors' samples.

Only one count was recorded for this clonotype. The rearrangement links TRBV27 to TRBJ1-1, with D uncertain. V shed 6 bases and J shed 2 bases, with 13 bases lying between them. This CDR3 comprises 14 residues. CDR1 and CDR2 from the germline V gene are MNHEY and SMNVEV (reference sequence). For the CDR3, the DNA is TGTGCCAGCAGGTTGACGGGGATCAACACTGAAGCTTTCTTT. Protein product: CASRLTGINTEAFF.

This clonotype was found a few times. V is TRBV12-3 or TRBV12-4 and J is TRBJ1-2; no definite D call. The length of the CDR3 is 14 residues. V was clipped by 1 base and J by 7 bases, with 13 bases between them. The CDR3 DNA reads as TGTGCCAGCAGTTTAGGTCGCCCGCCCTCTGGCTACACCTTC. Protein product: CASSLGRPPSGYTF.

A note on this clonotype: Compared with germline, one end of the junction differs, possibly owing to a read error. This chain's CDR3 is CASSRRDRDIYEHYF. In DNA form, the CDR3 reads TGTGCCAGCAGCCGTCGGGACAGGGATATCTACGAGCATTACTTC. V and J are TRBV7-6 and TRBJ2-7; 9 nucleotides match TRBD1. Per the germline V gene, CDR1 is SGHVS and CDR2 is FNYEAQ. The CDR3 sequence is 15 residues long.

As for this clonotype: The conserved final phenylalanine or tryptophan is absent from the CDR3, which likely points to a read error. The J gene is TRBJ2-5, the V gene TRBV12-3 or TRBV12-4, with 13 bases fitting TRBD2. The length of the CDR3 is 14 residues. After removal of 6 bases from V and 4 bases from J, the junction contained 2 bases not matched to a gene. The DNA for the CDR3 is TGTGCCAGCAGACTAGCGGGAGGGATAGAGACCCAGTACTTA. Translated, it gives CASRLAGGIETQYL.

This clonotype was detected a few times. The chain carries TRBV2 and TRBJ2-1; D tentatively reads TRBD1 or TRBD2 (5 bases each). The CDR3 length is 14 residues. The ends were cut back, 10 bases at V and 10 bases at J, with 23 bases in the middle. Looked up from germline, CDR1 is SNHLY and CDR2 is FYNNEI. In DNA form, the CDR3 reads TGTGCCATCCAACCTATTGACAGCGAGGGAGAGCAGTTCTTC. Translating gives CAIQPIDSEGEQFF.

V and J are TRBV28 and TRBJ1-5; 9 bases are a match to TRBD1. The CDR3 contains 15 residues. The trim removed 6 bases at V and 8 bases at J, leaving 11 bases unmatched. Germline CDR1 reads MDHEN; CDR2 reads SYDVKM. The CDR3 sequence: CASRPPGQGLKPQHF. CDR3 in DNA: TGTGCCAGCAGACCTCCGGGACAGGGTCTAAAGCCCCAGCATTTT.

This clonotype was found many times. The chain recombines TRBV28 with TRBJ1-2; weak D call: TRBD1 (5 bases). The CDR3 runs 16 residues. The germline CDR1 and CDR2 sequences are MDHEN and SYDVKM. V was clipped by 3 bases and J by 4 bases, with 18 bases between them. CDR3 protein: CASSFGTPDRAYGYTF. CDR3 bases: TGTGCCAGCAGTTTTGGGACCCCGGATAGGGCCTATGGCTACACCTTC.

The rearrangement uses TRBV7-6 and TRBJ1-1; no clear D. The V end lost 1 base, the J end lost 4 bases, and 10 bases lay between the germline ends. The CDR3 length is 14 residues. The V gene's germline CDR1 is SGHVS and CDR2 FNYEAQ. In DNA form, the CDR3 reads TGTGCCAGCAGCTTAGTCTCCGGTCCCACTGAAGCTTTCTTT. Translation: CASSLVSGPTEAFF.

The rearrangement joins TRBV20-1 to TRBJ1-6; D uncertain. The length of the CDR3 is 16 residues. V lost 3 bases to trimming and J lost 9 bases, with 21 bases between them. CDR1 DFQATT and CDR2 SNEGSKA come from the germline V gene (reference sequence). The CDR3 sequence: CSASVLLRTVGSPLHF. CDR3 DNA: TGCAGTGCTAGCGTACTGCTTCGGACGGTCGGTTCACCCCTCCACTTT.

The CDR3 loop reads CASSLNGPGNTIYF. CDR3 bases: TGTGCCAGCAGTTTAAACGGCCCGGGAAACACCATATATTTT. V gene TRBV28 combines with J gene TRBJ1-3; D uncertain. The CDR3 spans 14 residues. Germline V gene lookup returns CDR1 MDHEN and CDR2 SYDVKM. Trimming shortened V by 2 bases and J by 4 bases, and 9 bases separated the two germline ends.

The gene calls are TRBV12-3 or TRBV12-4 and TRBJ2-3; tentative D call: TRBD2 (6 bases). The CDR3 is 15 residues long. Trimming left V 6 bases short and J 0 bases short, with 13 bases between. The CDR3 sequence: CASSPFGGSTDTQYF. The CDR3 coding sequence is TGTGCCAGCAGCCCCTTCGGGGGTAGCACAGATACGCAGTATTTT.

This clonotype was found many times. The J gene is TRBJ1-1, the V gene TRBV7-2; D not resolved. Germline V gene sequence: CDR1 SGHTA, CDR2 FQGNSA. V was pared by 5 bases and J by 8 bases, with 15 bases between. There are 13 residues in the CDR3. This CDR3 reads CASSRGRRTEAFF. CDR3 nucleotides: TGTGCCAGCAGCCGCGGACGCCGGACCGAAGCTTTCTTT.

This clonotype has a handful of counts. V gene TRBV30 combines with J gene TRBJ1-3, with a possible D match to TRBD1 (6 bases). The CDR3 consists of 14 residues. Germline V CDR1 and CDR2: GTSNPN, SVGIG (reference sequence). Trimming left V 2 bases short and J 4 bases short, with 12 bases between. The CDR3, as DNA: TGTGCCTGGAGTCCAATTGGACAGGGAAACACCATATATTTT. Its translation is CAWSPIGQGNTIYF.

The CDR3: CASRDRTVSYQPQHF. In DNA form, the CDR3 reads TGTGCCAGCAGGGACAGAACAGTTTCATATCAGCCCCAGCATTTT. The gene calls are TRBV6-1 and TRBJ1-5; TRBD1 might be the D (6 bases). Trimming cost V 6 bases and J 5 bases, with 17 bases left between them. Per germline, CDR1 MNHNS and CDR2 SASEGT. The CDR3 is 15 amino acids.

This clonotype has just a few counts. This chain connects TRBV7-8 to TRBJ2-3; 7 bases align to TRBD2. In germline, CDR1 is SGHVS, CDR2 FQNEAQ. The CDR3 is 15 residues long. The V segment lost 2 bases and the J segment 2 bases; nucleotides outside the gene matches: 4. CDR3 sequence reads: CASSLSGATTDTQYF. The CDR3, as DNA: TGTGCCAGCAGCTTAAGCGGGGCGACCACAGATACGCAGTATTTT.

CDR3 sequence reads: CASSLDRGGGKLFF. The CDR3 DNA is TGTGCCAGCAGTTTGGACAGGGGAGGTGGAAAACTGTTTTTT. The chain uses TRBV27 and TRBJ1-4; 9 bases are shared with TRBD1. The V and J ends lost 3 bases and 10 bases, in that order; junction bases with no gene match: 6. Germline V gene sequence: CDR1 MNHEY, CDR2 SMNVEV (reference sequence). This CDR3 has 14 residues.

The sample holds a few counts of this clonotype. The CDR3: CASSGQGAAEAFF. In nucleotides, the CDR3 is TGTGCCAGCAGCGGACAGGGGGCCGCTGAAGCTTTCTTT. This rearrangement joins TRBV12-3 or TRBV12-4 to TRBJ1-1, with 11 bases lining up with TRBD1. The CDR3 consists of 13 residues. Trimming cost V 6 bases and J 6 bases; bases outside gene matches: 3.

The chain links TRBV9 to TRBJ2-3, with 11 bases that match TRBD2. V dropped 5 bases and J dropped 6; count of bases not matched to a gene: 11. This CDR3 region has 16 residues. The germline CDR1 and CDR2 sequences are SGDLS and YYNGEE. As DNA, the CDR3 is TGTGCCAGCAGGGAAGGACTAGCGGGCCCAGCGGATACGCAGTATTTT. Amino acid sequence: CASREGLAGPADTQYF. The full variable domain, with the rest looked up from reference TRBV9 and TRBJ2-3, is DSGVTQTPKHLITATGQRVTLRCSPRSGDLSVYWYQQSLDQGLQFLIQYYNGEERAKGNILERFSAQQFPDLHSELNLSSLELGDSALYFCASREGLAGPADTQYFGPGTRLTVL.

The chain has TRBV12-3 or TRBV12-4 and TRBJ1-6; 12 positions match TRBD1. CDR3 size: 16 residues. Unmatched junction bases numbered 6, after V lost 5 bases and J lost 7 bases. CDR3 DNA: TGTGCCAGCAGTCCCAGGGACAGGGGGCCAAATTCACCCCTCCACTTT. Its translation is CASSPRDRGPNSPLHF.

This clonotype has a count of ten or more. The chain has TRBV7-8 and TRBJ1-4; unclear D gene. V was trimmed by 1 base and J by 7 bases, leaving 16 bases between them. CDR3 length: 16 residues. The V gene's germline CDR1 is SGHVS and CDR2 FQNEAQ. CDR3 protein: CASSLERVLGGEKLFF. The CDR3 DNA reads TGTGCCAGCAGCTTAGAAAGGGTTTTAGGTGGTGAAAAACTGTTTTTT.

The chain is built from TRBV5-1 and TRBJ2-3, with a possible D match to TRBD1 (5 bases). The V gene lost 4 bases and the J gene lost 4 bases, with 19 bases spanning the gap. The CDR3 covers 16 residues. Germline CDR1 reads SGHRS; CDR2 reads YFSETQ. CDR3 residues: CASSPLPRQGPDTQYF. For the CDR3, the DNA is TGCGCCAGCAGCCCCTTGCCTAGGCAGGGCCCAGATACGCAGTATTTT.

The CDR3 sequence: CAISEPPERGRKDGYTF. The CDR3 nucleotides are TGTGCCATCAGTGAGCCCCCAGAAAGGGGGCGCAAGGATGGCTACACCTTC. The J gene is TRBJ1-2, the V gene TRBV10-3; TRBD1 matches 7 bases. The CDR3 loop spans 17 amino acids. Germline values: CDR1 ENHRY, CDR2 SYGVKD. V was pared by 2 bases and J by 6 bases, with 15 bases of the junction left unmatched.

This clonotype has more than one count but fewer than ten. The chain uses TRBV7-9 and TRBJ2-1; 8 positions match TRBD1. The CDR3 consists of 16 residues. The V gene end was trimmed by 4 bases and the J gene end by 3 bases; junction bases not matched to a gene: 8. Germline CDR1 is SEHNR and CDR2 is FQNEAQ (reference sequence). The CDR3 DNA follows: TGTGCCAGCAGCTCCAGGGGGACAGGTTTCTACAATGAGCAGTTCTTC. Encoded protein: CASSSRGTGFYNEQFF.

This clonotype was seen many times. The chain combines TRBV7-3 with TRBJ2-2; possible D gene TRBD1, 6 bases. Trimming left V 5 bases short and J 6 bases short, with 10 bases between. The germline CDR1 and CDR2 sequences are SGHTA and FQGTGA. The CDR3 is 13 amino acids. The CDR3 region is CASSPTGPGELFF. The CDR3 DNA reads as TGTGCCAGCAGCCCGACAGGTCCCGGGGAGCTGTTTTTT.

V is TRBV30 and J is TRBJ2-1, with TRBD2 matching 11 bases. V was pared by 6 bases and J by 7 bases, with 5 bases of the junction left unmatched. Germline CDR1 GTSNPN, CDR2 SVGIG (reference sequence). The CDR3 sequence is 13 residues long. In DNA, the CDR3 is TGTGCCTGTAGCGGGGGGGCAGAAAATGAGCAGTTCTTC. Its protein is CACSGGAENEQFF.

This clonotype was counted ten times or more. The chain couples TRBV7-2 to TRBJ2-6, with D unclear. Germline CDR1 SGHTA, CDR2 FQGNSA. Trimming shortened V by 1 base and J by 4 bases, and 11 bases separated the two germline ends. The CDR3 length is 16 residues. This CDR3 is CASSLGGQRGANVLTF. The CDR3, as DNA: TGTGCCAGCAGCTTAGGTGGCCAGAGAGGGGCCAACGTCCTGACTTTC.

This clonotype was recorded once. No conserved phenylalanine or tryptophan is present at the end of the CDR3, so a read error is the likely explanation. The chain combines TRBV4-1 with TRBJ2-1, with 14 bases identical to TRBD2. The V segment lost 3 bases and the J segment 0 bases; nucleotides outside the gene matches: 4. The CDR3 has 18 residues. Germline CDR1 MGHRA, CDR2 YSYEKL. The chain's CDR3 is CASSHEGTSGSSYNEQFL. CDR3 bases: TGCGCCAGCAGCCATGAGGGGACTAGCGGGAGCTCCTACAATGAGCAGTTCTTA.

This clonotype has ten or more counts. The chain carries TRBV7-2 and TRBJ1-1, with D tentatively TRBD1 (6 bases). The V end lost 5 bases, the J end lost 4 bases, and 11 bases lay between the germline ends. The CDR3 runs to 13 residues. The germline V gene has CDR1 SGHTA and CDR2 FQGNSA. CDR3 loop: CASSTRGGTEAFF. CDR3 nucleotide sequence: TGTGCCAGCAGCACTAGAGGGGGCACTGAAGCTTTCTTT.

A few counts support this clonotype. In nucleotides, the CDR3 is TGCAGTGCCCATTCTGGACGTAATTCACCCCTCCACTTT. It codes for CSAHSGRNSPLHF. The chain carries TRBV20-1 and TRBJ1-6; D is ambiguous. Trimming shortened V by 6 bases and J by 6 bases, and 12 bases separated the two germline ends. Germline loops: CDR1 DFQATT, CDR2 SNEGSKA (reference sequence). The length of the CDR3 is 13 residues.